Listed below are T cell receptor beta chains from one sample, sequenced in a study of cytomegalovirus exposure and HLA in healthy donors. The assay was immunoSEQ multiplex PCR, and TCRdb's table has in-frame clones only and misses some. Found here are over 55,000 clones, about 70% of them singletons; the top ten hold roughly 7.6%. Sequenced input: PBMCs. These receptors all stem from a man aged 35 to 55 in good health and CMV-seropositive. Each CDR3 is given with its conserved first and last residue. Each record gives: J gene, V gene, D gene, CDR3 protein. The D gene is left open where the match is weak.

TRBJ2-5 | TRBV5-1 | TRBD2 | CASSLGTSGGQETQYF
TRBJ2-1 | TRBV2 | - | CASSRLQQFF
TRBJ1-6 | TRBV10-3 | TRBD1 | CAIRGTEQTPLHF
TRBJ1-1 | TRBV7-8 | - | CASSLNRATAEAFF
TRBJ2-5 | TRBV11-3 | TRBD1 | CASSSGTAEETQYF
TRBJ2-3 | TRBV15 | - | CATSLLGGDTQYF
TRBJ1-3 | TRBV7-9 | - | CASSTTGLAGNTIYF
TRBJ1-2 | TRBV4-3 | - | CASSQEGQGRGYTF
TRBJ1-1 | TRBV10-3 | - | CAISVQGGTEAFF
TRBJ2-3 | TRBV19 | - | CASREGLATQYF
TRBJ1-4 | TRBV4-1 | TRBD1 | CASSQDERGQGIRGEKLFF
TRBJ1-1 | TRBV7-3 | - | CASSFSGNTEAFF
TRBJ2-2 | TRBV5-1 | TRBD1 | CASREFTGQTTGELFF
TRBJ2-2 | TRBV29-1 | - | CSVTRSTGELFF
TRBJ2-3 | TRBV11-2 | - | CASSTLADTQYF
TRBJ2-4 | TRBV29-1 | TRBD1 | CSVEHGQGAIQYF
TRBJ1-2 | TRBV2 | - | CASGVDRWDGYTF
TRBJ1-5 | TRBV6-1 | - | CASSDLQGNQPQHF
TRBJ2-3 | TRBV28 | TRBD2 | CASSSPGGRARPDTQYF
TRBJ1-6 | TRBV14 | - | CASSQAPGLNSPLHF
TRBJ2-3 | TRBV29-1 | TRBD1 | CSVGQGLDTQYF
TRBJ2-2 | TRBV6-1 | TRBD1 | CASSLQGDRGELFF
TRBJ1-1 | TRBV5-6 | - | CASSLERQNTEAFF
TRBJ2-3 | TRBV5-4 | TRBD1 | CASSLGTGITDTQYF
TRBJ2-7 | TRBV5-1 | TRBD1 | CASSPTGWNEQYF
TRBJ1-1 | TRBV2 | - | CASRMDMNPNFVAFF
TRBJ2-5 | TRBV29-1 | TRBD2 | CSVTGTSGGARFGTQYF
TRBJ1-6 | TRBV7-2 | - | CASSLAGLLNYNSPLHF
TRBJ1-2 | TRBV10-3 | TRBD1 | CAIRDDRGWSGYTF
TRBJ2-7 | TRBV27 | TRBD1 | CASSSGGQGKREQYF
TRBJ1-1 | TRBV2 | TRBD1 | CASRVGTGQDTEAFF
TRBJ2-5 | TRBV28 | - | CASTFTPGQEQETQYF
TRBJ1-2 | TRBV28 | - | CASSLLNSGHGYTF
TRBJ2-3 | TRBV19 | TRBD2 | CASSIDTLSGISTDTQYF
TRBJ2-2 | TRBV4-2 | TRBD1 | CASSQHSQGAGELFF
TRBJ2-4 | TRBV2 | - | CASSRGIAKNIQYF
TRBJ1-5 | TRBV29-1 | TRBD1 | CSVSQGGNNQPQHF